Described below is a single TCR beta chain sequence and its context. Described treatment: randomized to nivolumab then ipilimumab (arm A) or the reverse (arm B). None of the patients previously received DNA-damaging chemotherapy. Sorted cells were live CD3+CD8+, lacking CD19 and CD56, from PBMCs. Clones were sequenced by immunoSEQ multiplex PCR, and TCRdb holds only the in-frame ones, with some missing. The sample shows fewer than 50,000 clones, nearly 90% of them seen only once. The sample comes from a study of sequential checkpoint blockade in melanoma. About the research overall: Arm A got nivolumab then ipilimumab; arm B the reverse, 1:1. Each arm's sequence ended with maintenance nivolumab.

V lost 5 bases to trimming and J lost 4 bases; unmatched junction nucleotides: 20. The germline V gene has CDR1 SGHVS and CDR2 FNYEAQ. The CDR3 has 19 amino acids. This sequence joins TRBV7-6 and TRBJ2-3; 8 nucleotides line up with TRBD2. Here the sequenced sample was CD8+ T cells sorted from blood (inferred from file names), taken from a patient given nivolumab and ipilimumab in sequence. This TCR was sampled from a human donor with melanoma. The chain's CDR3 is CASSLIISGGSTWADTQYF. The CDR3 DNA sequence: TGTGCCAGCAGCCTAATAATAAGCGGGGGAAGCACGTGGGCAGATACGCAGTATTTT.